The clone carrying this T cell receptor beta chain occurred a few times. The antigen is unknown. The germline V gene encodes CDR1 SQVTM and CDR2 ANQGSEA. There are 10 residues in the CDR3. This entry comes from a study of cytomegalovirus exposure and HLA in healthy donors. Study as a whole: Assignment to the Caucasian-associated ancestry cluster applied to around 80% of the approximately 420 genotyped donors.

In the PCR, 60 Vbeta and 13 Jbeta primers were used. The repertoire was sequenced with immunoSEQ multiplex PCR; TCRdb's copy has only in-frame clones and lacks some. The sample shows around 100,000 clones, 70% of them seen only once. Study-wide findings and caveats: Researchers counted roughly 150 TCR beta chains as cytomegalovirus-associated. While the bulk of TCR sequences proved rare, some public TCRs turned up in many donors. Available immune exposure information was restricted to CMV serostatus only.

The sequenced material came from PBMCs. The clonotype comes from a man aged 30-40 years in good health and CMV-seropositive. V usage is TRBV29-1 and J usage is TRBJ2-2, with D tentatively TRBD2 (5 bases). CDR3 sequence reads: CSAGVGELFF. CDR3 nucleotide sequence: TGCAGTGCCGGGGTCGGGGAGCTGTTTTTT.